The clone carrying this TCR beta chain was seen repeatedly, ten times or more. Its antigen is unidentified. Deletions cut 2 bases from V and 3 bases from J, with 11 bases between. The CDR3 runs 15 residues. Germline CDR1 is ENHRY and CDR2 is SYGVKD. The data are from a study of spatial heterogeneity in lung cancer. Specified time point: sample taken at primary tumor resection. Sequencing covered unsorted whole RNA taken from tumor, nontumor lung or frozen PBMC. Donation came from approximately 69 patients with untreated early-stage non-small cell lung cancer. General study points: Among blood samples, ubiquitous expanded tumor TCRs appeared more at resection than at follow-up.

Every molecule of TCR cDNA had its own unique molecular identifier. TCRdb itself ran the 5' RACE reads through MiXCR, one entry per CDR3 protein. The sample gives 25,000 to 30,000 distinct CDR3 sequences, around 8.4% of which show up once; roughly 34% is in the top ten. The receptor was isolated from a female donor with early-stage non-small cell lung cancer. The source material was PBMCs, sampled at surgery. The chain combines TRBV10-3 with TRBJ1-5; maybe TRBD1 (5 bases). The CDR3, as DNA: TGTGCCATCAGTGAGATGGGACTGTACAATCAGCCCCAGCATTTT. It is translated as CAISEMGLYNQPQHF.